The rows below give T cell receptor beta chains drawn from one sample of a study of vaccination effects on CD4 cells after COVID-19. Their target antigens are unknown. The repertoire was sequenced with immunoSEQ multiplex PCR; TCRdb's copy has only in-frame clones and lacks some. This sample has over 30,000 clones, with more than 60% found just once. The input for sequencing was CD4+ T cells from PBMCs cultured with SARS-CoV-2 spike peptides, taken before COVID-19 vaccination. The receptors were gathered from a human donor who received a COVID-19 vaccine. Both conserved end residues are part of each CDR3. Each record gives: CDR3 protein, CDR3 DNA, J gene, D gene, V gene, clone size. D genes are given only for firm matches. Clone size is given for some rows only: seen once, a few or many times, or a class if the clone is expanded.

CDR3aa: CASSRRQGSTGNTIYF
CDR3nt: TGCGCCAGCAGCCGTAGACAGGGCTCTACTGGAAACACCATATATTTT
j_gene: TRBJ1-3
d_gene: TRBD1
v_gene: TRBV5-1
abundance: NA

CDR3aa: CASSLLDRGYEQYF
CDR3nt: TGCGCCAGCAGCCTACTCGACAGGGGCTACGAGCAGTACTTC
j_gene: TRBJ2-7
d_gene: TRBD1
v_gene: TRBV5-1
abundance: NA

CDR3aa: CASSYSRQTYNSPLHF
CDR3nt: TGTGCCAGCAGTTACTCGAGACAGACCTATAATTCACCCCTCCACTTT
j_gene: TRBJ1-6
d_gene: NA
v_gene: TRBV6-5
abundance: few

CDR3aa: CAGAGGPSNNEQFF
CDR3nt: TGTGCCGGAGCGGGGGGGCCTTCCAACAATGAGCAGTTCTTC
j_gene: TRBJ2-1
d_gene: TRBD2
v_gene: TRBV7-9
abundance: NA

CDR3aa: CAWSGQGGTEAFF
CDR3nt: TGTGCCTGGAGTGGGCAGGGGGGAACTGAAGCTTTCTTT
j_gene: TRBJ1-1
d_gene: TRBD1
v_gene: TRBV30
abundance: NA

CDR3aa: CASSPSLRGGNTEAFF
CDR3nt: TGCGCCAGCAGCCCAAGCCTTCGGGGCGGCAACACTGAAGCTTTCTTT
j_gene: TRBJ1-1
d_gene: NA
v_gene: TRBV5-1
abundance: few

CDR3aa: CAISGSGGSNTGELFF
CDR3nt: TGTGCCATCAGTGGTAGCGGGGGGTCGAACACCGGGGAGCTGTTTTTT
j_gene: TRBJ2-2
d_gene: TRBD2
v_gene: TRBV10-3
abundance: NA

CDR3aa: CASSMIGGTTEAFF
CDR3nt: TGTGCCAGTAGTATGATAGGGGGTACCACTGAAGCTTTCTTT
j_gene: TRBJ1-1
d_gene: NA
v_gene: TRBV19
abundance: NA

CDR3aa: CASSQPDRSYEQYF
CDR3nt: TGTGCCAGCAGTCAACCGGACCGCTCCTACGAGCAGTACTTC
j_gene: TRBJ2-7
d_gene: NA
v_gene: TRBV6-5
abundance: NA

CDR3aa: CASSLAGPYEQYF
CDR3nt: TGTGCCAGCAGCTTAGCTGGGCCCTACGAGCAGTACTTC
j_gene: TRBJ2-7
d_gene: NA
v_gene: TRBV11-2
abundance: NA

CDR3aa: CASSLGGFGYTF
CDR3nt: TGTGCCAGCAGTTTAGGGGGATTTGGCTACACCTTC
j_gene: TRBJ1-2
d_gene: NA
v_gene: TRBV28
abundance: NA

CDR3aa: CATSRDGAVWETQYF
CDR3nt: TGTGCCACCAGCAGAGATGGAGCAGTCTGGGAGACCCAGTACTTC
j_gene: TRBJ2-5
d_gene: NA
v_gene: TRBV15
abundance: few

CDR3aa: CASSAGSWNTIYF
CDR3nt: TGTGCCAGCTCGGCCGGGTCTTGGAACACCATATATTTT
j_gene: TRBJ1-3
d_gene: NA
v_gene: TRBV18
abundance: few

CDR3aa: CASSWAGDQPQHF
CDR3nt: TGTGCCAGCAGCTGGGCAGGGGATCAGCCCCAGCATTTT
j_gene: TRBJ1-5
d_gene: NA
v_gene: TRBV7-2
abundance: NA